These 7 T cell receptor beta chains originate from one sample sequenced in a study of vaccination and CD4 T cells after COVID-19. Sequencing of the DNA from cultured CD4+ T cells was carried out with the Oncomine TCR Beta short-read assay. MiXCR, run by TCRdb on the PCR reads, gives a single entry per CDR3 protein. The sample carries about 20,000 distinct CDR3 sequences, approximately 50% recorded once. Regarding treatment: roughly ten-day PBMC culture with coronavirus spike peptide pools or control peptides (ViraFEST assay). Their antigens are not known. The sample taken for sequencing was cultured CD4+ T cells from blood. The receptors here all came from a human donor with COVID-19.

The chain links TRBV19 to TRBJ1-6, with D possibly TRBD1 on 5 matching bases. The CDR3 has 17 amino acids. Looked up from germline, CDR1 is LNHDA and CDR2 is SQIVND (reference sequence). Trimming left V 6 bases short and J 0 bases short, with 15 bases between. CDR3 residues: CASSPGPWSSYNSPLHF. The CDR3 region has the DNA TGTGCCAGTAGCCCGGGACCCTGGAGCTCCTATAATTCACCCCTCCACTTT.

This sequence joins TRBV12-3 or TRBV12-4 and TRBJ2-1; 7 bases are a match to TRBD2. This CDR3 contains 16 residues. J was trimmed by 5 bases and V by 6 bases; bases with no gene match: 13. CDR3 DNA sequence: TGTGCCAGCAGATTAACTAGCGCCGGTTACCACAATGAGCAGTTCTTC. Its translation is CASRLTSAGYHNEQFF.

J is TRBJ2-5 and V is TRBV7-8, with 7 nucleotides matching TRBD1. V dropped 5 bases and J dropped 3; count of bases not matched to a gene: 6. CDR3 length: 14 amino acids. Germline V gene lookup returns CDR1 SGHVS and CDR2 FQNEAQ. CDR3 amino acids: CASSQGDREETQYF. DNA of the CDR3: TGTGCCAGCAGCCAGGGTGACAGGGAAGAGACCCAGTACTTC.

This chain connects TRBV7-2 to TRBJ2-2, with 7 bases aligning to TRBD1. Germline CDR1 is SGHTA and CDR2 is FQGNSA. Trimming at V came to 5 bases and at J to 4 bases, leaving 4 bases not matched to a gene. CDR3 length equals 14 residues. Here the CDR3 reads CASSLRQGTGELFF. The CDR3 DNA reads as TGTGCCAGCAGCCTCAGACAGGGCACCGGGGAGCTGTTTTTT.

This clonotype was picked up a small number of times. The chain carries TRBV27 and TRBJ2-3; 9 bases are shared with TRBD1. Germline trimming cut 6 bases from V and 4 bases from J; bases unmatched to any gene: 8. The CDR3 contains 15 residues. Germline V gives CDR1 MNHEY, CDR2 SMNVEV (reference sequence). CDR3 nucleotides: TGTGCCAGCAGCCTCCCGGGACAGGGTGCAGATACGCAGTATTTT. As protein: CASSLPGQGADTQYF.

Notes on this clonotype: A junction boundary mismatches the germline segment, possibly from a read error. This chain links TRBV9 with TRBJ2-2, with D unclear. This CDR3 region has 14 residues. The germline CDR1 and CDR2 sequences are SGDLS and YYNGEE. The CDR3 DNA sequence: TGTGTCAGCAGCGTAGTACAAGCGCCCGGGGAGCTGTTTTTT. Translated, it gives CVSSVVQAPGELFF.

This clonotype was counted between two and nine times. This chain uses TRBV12-3 or TRBV12-4 with TRBJ1-5, with D possibly matching TRBD1 (6 bases). V was shortened by 5 bases and J by 1 base, with 12 bases between the two germline ends. There are 15 residues in the CDR3. CDR3 sequence: CASSPRDTSNQPQHF. The CDR3 DNA sequence: TGTGCCAGCAGTCCTAGGGACACCAGCAATCAGCCCCAGCATTTT.